This note documents a single T cell receptor beta chain sequence. Its antigen is as yet unknown. The V and J ends lost 1 base and 0 bases respectively, with 4 bases between them. Germline CDR1 and CDR2: MDHEN and SYDVKM. The CDR3 is made up of 13 amino acids. This sample is part of a study of T cell responses to AZD1222 COVID-19 vaccine. The table came from immunoSEQ multiplex PCR; TCRdb's copy has only in-frame clones and leaves some out. The data contain about 150,000 clones, 90% of them singletons. General study findings and limits: With two AZD1222 doses given, Spike-specific TCR breadth and depth both rose. Sampling that yielded the repertoires occurred only after the peak T cell response. At 160-218 and 743-854, vaccine-associated CD4 TCRs were dominant, and they spanned spike. The donor cohort was predominantly white British with a female majority, and clonal diversity may have been underestimated.

The chain joins TRBV28 to TRBJ2-7; no reliable D call. The clonotype comes from an adult in good health. The sample in question was peripheral blood, obtained on day 0 of AZD1222 vaccination. CDR3 DNA sequence: TGTGCCAGCAGTTTATTCACCTCCTACGAGCAGTACTTC. It translates to CASSLFTSYEQYF.